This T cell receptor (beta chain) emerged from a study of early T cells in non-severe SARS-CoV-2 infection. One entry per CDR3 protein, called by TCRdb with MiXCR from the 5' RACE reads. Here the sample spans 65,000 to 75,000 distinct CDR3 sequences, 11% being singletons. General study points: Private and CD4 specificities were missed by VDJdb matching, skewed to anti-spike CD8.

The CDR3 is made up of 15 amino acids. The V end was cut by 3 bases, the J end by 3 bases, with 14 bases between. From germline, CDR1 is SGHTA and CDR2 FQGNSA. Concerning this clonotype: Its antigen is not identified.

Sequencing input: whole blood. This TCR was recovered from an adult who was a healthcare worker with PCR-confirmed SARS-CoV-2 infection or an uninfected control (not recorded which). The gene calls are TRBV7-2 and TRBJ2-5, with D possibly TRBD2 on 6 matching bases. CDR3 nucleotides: TGTGCCAGCAGCTTCTACCTCGGAGGGGAAGAGACCCAGTACTTC. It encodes CASSFYLGGEETQYF.